One sample yielded the 8 T cell receptor beta chains listed below, sequenced in a study of control samples from healthy donors and cancer patients (dated by TCRdb to about 2020). The library was built by means of the immunoSEQ multiplex PCR assay. TCRdb took over this immuneACCESS table, retaining in-frame rearrangements with V and J assigned. Such tables are incomplete; in checked studies, under half of the missing clones stem from an unresolved V gene, and the remainder is unexplained. Present in this sample are about 190,000 clones, roughly 93% of which were seen just once. The ten largest account for 1.4% to 1.5% of the sample. The material sequenced was blood. The receptors stem from a man aged 18 to 30 in good health.

The chain has TRBV5-5 and TRBJ1-6; perhaps TRBD1 as D (5 bases). The CDR3 spans 15 residues. Trimming took off 2 bases at V and 3 bases at J, with 9 bases between the two ends. Germline V gene data show CDR1 as SGHKS and CDR2 as YYEKEE (reference sequence). The CDR3: CASSFRQNYNSPLHF. DNA of the CDR3: TGTGCCAGCAGCTTTCGACAGAACTATAATTCACCCCTCCACTTT.

This sequence joins TRBV29-1 and TRBJ2-2; D may be TRBD2 (6 bases). Trimming pared 4 bases from V and 6 bases from J, leaving 18 bases between. CDR3 length: 15 residues. Germline CDR1 SQVTM, CDR2 ANQGSEA. The CDR3 protein is CSVGAGLGAPGELFF. The CDR3 coding sequence is TGCAGCGTTGGGGCGGGGCTGGGCGCTCCCGGGGAGCTGTTTTTT.

As regards this clone: Other DNA sequences within the sample encode an identical CDR3. The rearrangement links TRBV30 to TRBJ1-4, with 9 bases identical to TRBD1. Germline loops: CDR1 GTSNPN, CDR2 SVGIG (reference sequence). V shed 0 bases and J 5 bases; nucleotides not matched to a gene: 13. This CDR3 is 18 amino acids long. The CDR3 region is CAWSVQGAQIWANEKLFF. CDR3 nucleotide sequence: TGTGCCTGGAGTGTACAGGGGGCGCAGATCTGGGCCAATGAAAAACTGTTTTTT.

The chain recombines TRBV18 with TRBJ2-4; D is possibly TRBD1 or TRBD2 (7 bases each). The CDR3 is 15 residues long. With 1 base removed from V and 8 bases from J, the gap between germline ends came to 15 bases. Looked up from germline, CDR1 is KGHSH and CDR2 is LQKENI. The CDR3 reads CASSPRNPGGDIQYF. CDR3 bases: TGTGCCAGCTCACCACGAAACCCAGGGGGGGACATTCAGTACTTC.

CDR3 DNA sequence: TGTGCCATCAGGGAAGGGGGTGATAGCTACACCTTC. Translated: CAIREGGDSYTF. The chain combines TRBV10-3 with TRBJ1-2; a possible D gene is TRBD1 (6 bases). This CDR3 contains 12 residues. Germline CDR1 and CDR2: ENHRY and SYGVKD. The V end was cut by 6 bases, the J end by 9 bases, with 14 bases between.

The table lists this clone with a count of one. The V gene is TRBV3-1 (or the pseudogene TRBV3-2), the J gene TRBJ1-6; no reliable D call. Trimming pared 0 bases from V and 11 bases from J, leaving 14 bases between. This CDR3 is 15 amino acids long. The germline CDR1 and CDR2 sequences are LGHDT and YNNKEL (reference sequence). The CDR3 coding sequence is TGTGCCAGCAGCCAAGATCTTGTCTCATGGGCACCCCTCCACTTT. Its protein is CASSQDLVSWAPLHF.

The rearrangement links TRBV2 to TRBJ1-2; D may be TRBD1 (5 bases). V was shortened by 6 bases and J by 3 bases, with 11 bases between the two germline ends. Germline-derived CDR1 and CDR2 are SNHLY and FYNNEI. The CDR3 has 13 residues. DNA for the CDR3: TGTGCCAGCAGGATACAGGTTCACTATGGCTACACCTTC. Its translation is CASRIQVHYGYTF.

This chain links TRBV18 with TRBJ1-1; no definite D call. Trimming shortened V by 2 bases and J by 6 bases, and 10 bases separated the two germline ends. Germline assignment: CDR1 KGHSH and CDR2 LQKENI. The CDR3 spans 13 residues. The chain's CDR3 is CASSPTTSSEAFF. The CDR3, as DNA: TGTGCCAGCTCACCAACGACGAGCTCTGAAGCTTTCTTT.